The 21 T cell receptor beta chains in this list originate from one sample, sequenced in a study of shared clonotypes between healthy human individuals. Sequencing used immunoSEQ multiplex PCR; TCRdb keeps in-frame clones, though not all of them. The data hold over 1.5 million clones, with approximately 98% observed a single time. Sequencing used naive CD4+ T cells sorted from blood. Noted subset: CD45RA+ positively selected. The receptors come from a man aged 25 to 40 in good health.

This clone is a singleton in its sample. CDR3 DNA sequence: TGTGCCAGCAGTTTAATAGGCAGGGGCGTCACCTACGAGCAGTACTTC. Encoded protein: CASSLIGRGVTYEQYF. The V call is TRBV28, the J call TRBJ2-7, with a tentative D call TRBD1 (6 bases). Per the germline V gene, CDR1 is MDHEN and CDR2 is SYDVKM. V was cut by 2 bases and J by 2 bases, with 16 bases left in between. This CDR3 region has 16 residues.

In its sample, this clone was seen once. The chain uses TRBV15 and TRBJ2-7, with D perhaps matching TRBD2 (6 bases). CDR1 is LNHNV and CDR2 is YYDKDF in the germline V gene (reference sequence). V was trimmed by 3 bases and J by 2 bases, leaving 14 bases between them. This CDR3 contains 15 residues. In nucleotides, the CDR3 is TGTGCCACCAGCAGGCCCGGGAGCCCGGCCTACGAGCAGTACTTC. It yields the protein CATSRPGSPAYEQYF.

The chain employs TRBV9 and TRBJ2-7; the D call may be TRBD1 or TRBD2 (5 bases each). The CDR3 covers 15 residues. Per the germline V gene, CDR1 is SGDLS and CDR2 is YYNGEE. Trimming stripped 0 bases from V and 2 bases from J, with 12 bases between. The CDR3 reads CASSVGGTPTYEQYF. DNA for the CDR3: TGTGCCAGCAGCGTAGGTGGGACCCCCACCTACGAGCAGTACTTC. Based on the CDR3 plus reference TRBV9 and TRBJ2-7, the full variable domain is DSGVTQTPKHLITATGQRVTLRCSPRSGDLSVYWYQQSLDQGLQFLIQYYNGEERAKGNILERFSAQQFPDLHSELNLSSLELGDSALYFCASSVGGTPTYEQYFGPGTRLTVT.

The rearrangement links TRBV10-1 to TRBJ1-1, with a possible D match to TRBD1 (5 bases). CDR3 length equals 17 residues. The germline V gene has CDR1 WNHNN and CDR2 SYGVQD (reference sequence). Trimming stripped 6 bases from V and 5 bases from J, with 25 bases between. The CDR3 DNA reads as TGCGCCAGCAGCCGAGGAACCCGGGGACGTACGGAGACTGAAGCTTTCTTT. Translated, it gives CASSRGTRGRTETEAFF.

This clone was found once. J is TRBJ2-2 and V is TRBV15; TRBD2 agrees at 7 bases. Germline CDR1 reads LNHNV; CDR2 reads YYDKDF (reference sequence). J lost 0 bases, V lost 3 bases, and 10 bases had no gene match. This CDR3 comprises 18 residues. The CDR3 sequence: CATSRRVGLGANTGELFF. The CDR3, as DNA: TGTGCCACCAGCAGGCGGGTTGGACTAGGCGCGAACACCGGGGAGCTGTTTTTT.

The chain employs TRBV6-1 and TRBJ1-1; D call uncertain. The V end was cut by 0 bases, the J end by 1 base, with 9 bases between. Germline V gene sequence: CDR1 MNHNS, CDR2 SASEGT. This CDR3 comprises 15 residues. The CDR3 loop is CASSEAWAANTEAFF. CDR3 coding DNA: TGTGCCAGCAGTGAAGCTTGGGCTGCGAACACTGAAGCTTTCTTT.

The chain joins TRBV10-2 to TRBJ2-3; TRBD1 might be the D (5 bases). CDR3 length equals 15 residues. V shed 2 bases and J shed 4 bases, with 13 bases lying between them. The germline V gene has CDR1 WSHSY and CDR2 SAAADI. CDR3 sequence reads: CASSERGGRADTQYF. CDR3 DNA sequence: TGCGCCAGCAGTGAGAGGGGTGGCAGGGCAGATACGCAGTATTTT.

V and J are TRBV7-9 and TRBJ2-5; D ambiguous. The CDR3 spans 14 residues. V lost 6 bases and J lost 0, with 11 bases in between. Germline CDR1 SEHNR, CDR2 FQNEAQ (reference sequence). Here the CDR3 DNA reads TGTGCCAGCAGTCCTAGGAGCCACCAAGAGACCCAGTACTTC. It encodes CASSPRSHQETQYF.

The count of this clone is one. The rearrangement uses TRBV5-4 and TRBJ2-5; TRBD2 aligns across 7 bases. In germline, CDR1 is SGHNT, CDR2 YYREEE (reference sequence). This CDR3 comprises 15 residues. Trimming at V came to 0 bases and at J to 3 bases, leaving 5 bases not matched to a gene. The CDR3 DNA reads TGTGCCAGCAGCTTGGGGGGGAGGGCCGAAGAGACCCAGTACTTC. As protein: CASSLGGRAEETQYF.

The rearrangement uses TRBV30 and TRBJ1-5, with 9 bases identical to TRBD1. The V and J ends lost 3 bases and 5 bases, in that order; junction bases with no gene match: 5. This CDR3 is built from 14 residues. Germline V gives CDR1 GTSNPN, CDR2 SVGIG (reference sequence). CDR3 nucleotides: TGTGCCTGGAGAGAAACAGGGGGCGATCAGCCCCAGCATTTT. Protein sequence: CAWRETGGDQPQHF.

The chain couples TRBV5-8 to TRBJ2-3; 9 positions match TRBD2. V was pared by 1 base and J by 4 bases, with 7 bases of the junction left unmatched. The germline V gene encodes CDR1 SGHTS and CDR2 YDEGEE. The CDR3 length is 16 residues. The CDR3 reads CASSLLAGGSPDTQYF. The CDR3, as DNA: TGTGCCAGCAGCTTGCTTGCGGGAGGGTCCCCAGATACGCAGTATTTT.

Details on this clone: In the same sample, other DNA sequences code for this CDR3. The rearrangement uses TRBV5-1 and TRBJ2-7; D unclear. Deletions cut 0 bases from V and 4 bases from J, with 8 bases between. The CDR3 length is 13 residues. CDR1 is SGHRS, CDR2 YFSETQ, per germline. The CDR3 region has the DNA TGCGCCAGCAGCTTGGAAGGGTTATACGAGCAGTACTTC. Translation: CASSLEGLYEQYF.

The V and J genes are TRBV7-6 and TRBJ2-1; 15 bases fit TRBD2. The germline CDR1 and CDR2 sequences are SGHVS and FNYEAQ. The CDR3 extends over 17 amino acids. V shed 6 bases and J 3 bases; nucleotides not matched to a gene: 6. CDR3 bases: TGTGCCAGCAGTTCCTGGACTAGCGGGGGGGGCTACAATGAGCAGTTCTTC. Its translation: CASSSWTSGGGYNEQFF.

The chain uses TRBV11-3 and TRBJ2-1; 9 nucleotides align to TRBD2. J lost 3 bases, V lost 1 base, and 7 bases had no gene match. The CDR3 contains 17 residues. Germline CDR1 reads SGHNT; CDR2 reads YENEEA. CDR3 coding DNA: TGTGCCAGCAGCTTAGGGTGGGCTAGCGGGAACTACAATGAGCAGTTCTTC. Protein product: CASSLGWASGNYNEQFF.

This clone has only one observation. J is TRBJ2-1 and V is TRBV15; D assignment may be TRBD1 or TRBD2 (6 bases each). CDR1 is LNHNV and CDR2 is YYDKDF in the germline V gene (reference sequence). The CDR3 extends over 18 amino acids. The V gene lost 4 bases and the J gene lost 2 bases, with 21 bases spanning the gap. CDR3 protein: CATSNWGLRGATYNEQFF. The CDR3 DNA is TGTGCCACCAGCAATTGGGGACTGAGGGGGGCCACCTACAATGAGCAGTTCTTC.

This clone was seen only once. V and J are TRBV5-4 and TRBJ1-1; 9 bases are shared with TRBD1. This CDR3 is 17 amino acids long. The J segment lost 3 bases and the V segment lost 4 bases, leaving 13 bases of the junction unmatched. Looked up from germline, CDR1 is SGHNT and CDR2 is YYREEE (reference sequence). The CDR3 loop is CASSAPTGGAWDTEAFF. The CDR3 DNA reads TGTGCCAGCAGCGCTCCAACAGGGGGCGCATGGGACACTGAAGCTTTCTTT. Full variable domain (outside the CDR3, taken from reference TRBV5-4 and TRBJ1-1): ETGVTQSPTHLIKTRGQQVTLRCSSQSGHNTVSWYQQALGQGPQFIFQYYREEENGRGNFPPRFSGLQFPNYSSELNVNALELDDSALYLCASSAPTGGAWDTEAFFGQGTRLTVV.

The CDR3 spells CASSLRQGRNEQYF. The CDR3 region has the DNA TGTGCCAGCAGCTTACGACAGGGTAGGAACGAGCAGTACTTC. The gene calls are TRBV7-3 and TRBJ2-7; 7 bases agree with TRBD1. Trimming removed 2 bases from V and 5 bases from J; junction bases left unmatched: 6. The CDR3 is 14 residues long. From germline, CDR1 is SGHTA and CDR2 FQGTGA.

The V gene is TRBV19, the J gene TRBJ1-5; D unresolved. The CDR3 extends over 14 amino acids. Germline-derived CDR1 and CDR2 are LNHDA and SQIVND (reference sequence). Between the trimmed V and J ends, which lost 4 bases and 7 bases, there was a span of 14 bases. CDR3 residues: CASSTGQYGQPQHF. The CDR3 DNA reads TGTGCCAGTAGTACGGGCCAGTATGGGCAGCCCCAGCATTTT.

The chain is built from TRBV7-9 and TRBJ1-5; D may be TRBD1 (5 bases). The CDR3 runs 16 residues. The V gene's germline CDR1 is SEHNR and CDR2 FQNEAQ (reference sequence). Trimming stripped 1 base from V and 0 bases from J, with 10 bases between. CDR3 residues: CASSLGDGNSNQPQHF. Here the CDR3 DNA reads TGTGCCAGCAGCTTAGGGGACGGAAATAGCAATCAGCCCCAGCATTTT.

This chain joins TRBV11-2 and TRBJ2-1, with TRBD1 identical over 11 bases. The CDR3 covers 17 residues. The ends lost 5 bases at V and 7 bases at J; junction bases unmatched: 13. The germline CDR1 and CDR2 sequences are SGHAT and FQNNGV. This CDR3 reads CASSAHVDRGQLNEQFF. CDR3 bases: TGTGCCAGCAGCGCGCACGTGGACAGGGGGCAGCTTAATGAGCAGTTCTTC. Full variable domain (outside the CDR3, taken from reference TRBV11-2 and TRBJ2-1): EAGVAQSPRYKIIEKRQSVAFWCNPISGHATLYWYQQILGQGPKLLIQFQNNGVVDDSQLPKDRFSAERLKGVDSTLKIQPAKLEDSAVYLCASSAHVDRGQLNEQFFGPGTRLTVL.

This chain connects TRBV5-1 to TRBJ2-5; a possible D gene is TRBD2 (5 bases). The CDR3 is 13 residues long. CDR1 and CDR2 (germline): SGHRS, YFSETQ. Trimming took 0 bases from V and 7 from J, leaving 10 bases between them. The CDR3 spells CASSLGGEPTQYF. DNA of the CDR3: TGCGCCAGCAGCTTGGGTGGGGAGCCGACCCAGTACTTC.